The rows below give T cell receptor beta chains drawn from one sample of a study of cytomegalovirus exposure and HLA in healthy donors. The table came from immunoSEQ multiplex PCR; TCRdb's copy has only in-frame clones and leaves some out. The table includes 150,000 to 200,000 clones, around 83% detected once. The sample consisted of PBMCs. The receptors come from a man aged 45 to 65 in good health and CMV-seronegative. Both conserved end residues are part of each CDR3. The D gene is left open where the match is weak. Only part of the rows carry a size: once, few, many, or a class if the clone is expanded.

-,-,TRBJ2-3,TRBV12-5,TGTGCTAGTTCTAATCGAGGCACAGATACGCAGTATTTT,CASSNRGTDTQYF
-,-,TRBJ1-1,TRBV6-5,TGTGCCAGCAGTTACGGGGGCGACGCCGCTGAAGCTTTCTTT,CASSYGGDAAEAFF
-,TRBD2,TRBJ2-4,TRBV11-2,TGTGCCAGCAGCCGCGGGGGTGGGCTTTTAGGCATTCAGTACTTC,CASSRGGGLLGIQYF
-,TRBD1,TRBJ1-6,TRBV9,TGTGCCAGCAGCGTAGGGACAGGGCTAAGTAATTCACCCCTCCACTTT,CASSVGTGLSNSPLHF
-,-,TRBJ2-7,TRBV7-3,TGTGCCAGCAGCCTGCGCTCCTACGAGCAGTACTTC,CASSLRSYEQYF
-,-,TRBJ1-1,TRBV18,TGTGCCAGCTCACCGATCCGGGACACTGAAGCTTTCTTT,CASSPIRDTEAFF
-,-,TRBJ2-7,TRBV28,TGTGCCAGCAGTCTGACAGTATCCTACGAGCAGTACTTC,CASSLTVSYEQYF
few,-,TRBJ1-2,TRBV28,TGTGCCAGCAGTTTACGTCACCGGAACTATGGCTACACCTTC,CASSLRHRNYGYTF
-,-,TRBJ2-5,TRBV9,TGTGCCAGCAGCGTAAGACAGGCCCTAGAGACCCAGTACTTC,CASSVRQALETQYF
-,-,TRBJ2-6,TRBV5-1,TGCGCCAGCCGAAGCCGCCACTCTGGGGCCAACGTCCTGACTTTC,CASRSRHSGANVLTF
-,-,TRBJ1-6,TRBV19,TGTGCCAGTAGTCCGTTCGGGTCCCTCTCCTATAATTCACCCCTCCACTTT,CASSPFGSLSYNSPLHF
few,-,TRBJ1-3,TRBV5-6,TGTGCCAGCAGCTTGAGAGGGTCTGGAAACACCATATATTTT,CASSLRGSGNTIYF
few,TRBD1,TRBJ2-7,TRBV5-6,TGTGCCAGCAGCTTGGTCAGGGGGTTGTCTTACGAGCAGTACTTC,CASSLVRGLSYEQYF
-,TRBD1,TRBJ1-1,TRBV29-1,TGCAGCGTCCACAGGGGGCCGCAGGCTTTCTTT,CSVHRGPQAFF
-,-,TRBJ1-5,TRBV2,TGTGCCAGCAGCCGGACAGAGGCTAGCAATCAGCCCCAGCATTTT,CASSRTEASNQPQHF
-,-,TRBJ2-6,TRBV5-1,TGCGCCAGCAGCTTGGGCCCTCCCTTACAGGGTACCCCCTCTGGGGCCAACGTCCTGACTTTC,CASSLGPPLQGTPSGANVLTF
-,-,TRBJ1-2,TRBV27,TGTGCCAGCAGTCCTGATTTTACCCGCGGATATGGCTACACCTTC,CASSPDFTRGYGYTF
-,TRBD1,TRBJ2-7,TRBV4-3,TGCGCCAGCAGCCAAAGGACAGGCTCGAAAGACTATTCCTACGAGCAGTACTTC,CASSQRTGSKDYSYEQYF